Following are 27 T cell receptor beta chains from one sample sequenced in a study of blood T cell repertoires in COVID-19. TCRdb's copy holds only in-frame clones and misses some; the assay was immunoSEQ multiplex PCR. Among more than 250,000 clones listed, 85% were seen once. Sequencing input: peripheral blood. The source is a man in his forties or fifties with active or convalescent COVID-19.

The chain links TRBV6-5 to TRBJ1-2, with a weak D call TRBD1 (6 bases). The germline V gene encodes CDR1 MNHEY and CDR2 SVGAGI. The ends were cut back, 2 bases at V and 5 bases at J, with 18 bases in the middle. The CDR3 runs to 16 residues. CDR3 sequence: CASSYGPPGQSYGYTF. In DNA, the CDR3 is TGTGCCAGCAGTTACGGACCCCCAGGACAGTCTTATGGCTACACCTTC.

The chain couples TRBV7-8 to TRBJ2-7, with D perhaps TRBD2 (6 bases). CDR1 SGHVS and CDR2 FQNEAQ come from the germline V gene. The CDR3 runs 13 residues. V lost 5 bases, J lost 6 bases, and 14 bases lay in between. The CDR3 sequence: CASSTTTSTEQYF. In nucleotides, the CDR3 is TGTGCCAGCAGCACCACGACTAGTACCGAGCAGTACTTC.

The CDR3 DNA reads as TGTGCCACCTCCCGCGTAGGGGCGTACGAGCAGTACTTC. Its translation is CATSRVGAYEQYF. The chain carries TRBV15 and TRBJ2-7, with D possibly being TRBD1 (5 bases). V lost 8 bases and J 4 bases, leaving 15 bases between the germline ends. The germline gives CDR1 LNHNV, CDR2 YYDKDF (reference sequence). The CDR3 spans 13 residues.

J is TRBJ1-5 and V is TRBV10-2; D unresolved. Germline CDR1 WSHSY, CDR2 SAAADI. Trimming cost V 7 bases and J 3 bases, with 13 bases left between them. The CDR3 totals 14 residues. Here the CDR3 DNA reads TGCGCCAGCACTTCGGCGGGGATCAATCAGCCCCAGCATTTT. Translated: CASTSAGINQPQHF.

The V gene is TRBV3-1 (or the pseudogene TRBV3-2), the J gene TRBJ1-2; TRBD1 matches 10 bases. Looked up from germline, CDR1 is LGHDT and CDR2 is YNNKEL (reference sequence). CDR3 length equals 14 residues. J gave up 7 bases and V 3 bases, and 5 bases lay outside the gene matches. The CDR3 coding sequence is TGTGCCAGCAGCCAGGCGGACAGGGGGTCTGGCTACACCTTC. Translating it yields CASSQADRGSGYTF.

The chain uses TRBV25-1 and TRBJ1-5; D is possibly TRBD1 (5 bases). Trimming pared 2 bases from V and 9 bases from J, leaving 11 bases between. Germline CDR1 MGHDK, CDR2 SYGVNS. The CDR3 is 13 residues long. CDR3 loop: CASSEGERGPQHF. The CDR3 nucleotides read TGTGCCAGCAGTGAAGGGGAAAGGGGGCCCCAGCATTTT.

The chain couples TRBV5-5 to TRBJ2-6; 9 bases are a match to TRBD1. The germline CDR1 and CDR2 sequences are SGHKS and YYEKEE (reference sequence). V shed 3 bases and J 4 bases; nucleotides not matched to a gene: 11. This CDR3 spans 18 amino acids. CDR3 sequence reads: CASSSQRTGAFGANVLTF. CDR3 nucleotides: TGTGCCAGCAGCTCGCAAAGGACAGGGGCATTCGGGGCCAACGTCCTGACTTTC.

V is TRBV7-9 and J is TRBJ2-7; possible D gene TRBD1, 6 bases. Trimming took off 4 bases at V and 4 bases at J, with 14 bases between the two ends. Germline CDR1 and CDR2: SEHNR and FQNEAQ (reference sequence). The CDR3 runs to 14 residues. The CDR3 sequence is CASSYSGTPYEQYF. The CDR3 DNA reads TGTGCCAGCAGCTATAGTGGGACACCTTACGAGCAGTACTTC.

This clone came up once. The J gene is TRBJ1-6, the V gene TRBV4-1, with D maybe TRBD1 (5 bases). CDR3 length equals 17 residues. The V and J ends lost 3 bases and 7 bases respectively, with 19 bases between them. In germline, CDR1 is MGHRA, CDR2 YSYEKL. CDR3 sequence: CASSQAQVRVRNSPLHF. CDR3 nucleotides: TGCGCCAGCAGCCAGGCGCAGGTCAGGGTTCGGAATTCACCCCTCCACTTT.

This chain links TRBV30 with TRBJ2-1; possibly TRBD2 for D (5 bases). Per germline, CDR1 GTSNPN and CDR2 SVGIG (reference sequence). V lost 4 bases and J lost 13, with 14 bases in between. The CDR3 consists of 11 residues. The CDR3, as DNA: TGTGCCTGGACCTCCGGGAACATTCAGTTCTTC. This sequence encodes CAWTSGNIQFF.

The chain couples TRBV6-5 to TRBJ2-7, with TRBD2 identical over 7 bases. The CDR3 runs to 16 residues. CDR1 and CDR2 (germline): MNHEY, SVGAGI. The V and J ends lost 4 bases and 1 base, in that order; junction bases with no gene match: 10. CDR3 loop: CASSSGSPGLSYEQYF. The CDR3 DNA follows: TGTGCCAGCAGTTCGGGATCCCCGGGACTATCCTACGAGCAGTACTTC.

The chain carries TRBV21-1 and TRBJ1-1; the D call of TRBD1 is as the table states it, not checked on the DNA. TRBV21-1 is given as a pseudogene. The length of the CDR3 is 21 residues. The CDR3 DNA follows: TGTGCCAGCAGCCCGGGACAGGGAAAGGGTCGGCCACACAATCGGAACACTGAAGCTTTCTTT. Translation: CASSPGQGKGRPHNRNTEAFF.

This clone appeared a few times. The CDR3 coding sequence is TGTGCCAGCAGCTTAACAGGGGATTATGGCTACACCTTC. Translation gives CASSLTGDYGYTF. The V and J genes are TRBV7-2 and TRBJ1-2; 7 bases map to TRBD1. This CDR3 region has 13 residues. Trimming cost V 2 bases and J 5 bases; bases outside gene matches: 2. Germline CDR1 is SGHTA and CDR2 is FQGNSA. The variable domain in full, with the rest retrieved from reference TRBV7-2 and TRBJ1-2, is GAGVSQSPSNKVTEKGKDVELRCDPISGHTALYWYRQSLGQGLEFLIYFQGNSAPDKSGLPSDRFSAERTGGSVSTLTIQRTQQEDSAVYLCASSLTGDYGYTFGSGTRLTVV.

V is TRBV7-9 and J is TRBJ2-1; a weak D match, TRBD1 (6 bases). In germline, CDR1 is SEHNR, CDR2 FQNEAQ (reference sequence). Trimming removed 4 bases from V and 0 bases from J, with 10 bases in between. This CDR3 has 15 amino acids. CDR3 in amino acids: CASSSEGGSYNEQFF. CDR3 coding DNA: TGTGCCAGCAGCTCGGAAGGGGGCTCCTACAATGAGCAGTTCTTC.

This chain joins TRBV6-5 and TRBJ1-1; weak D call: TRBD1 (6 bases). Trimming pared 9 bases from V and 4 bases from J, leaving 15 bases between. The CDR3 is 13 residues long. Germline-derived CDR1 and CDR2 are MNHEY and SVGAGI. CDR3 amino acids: CASSQGKSTEAFF. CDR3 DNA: TGTGCCAGTTCACAGGGTAAGAGCACTGAAGCTTTCTTT.

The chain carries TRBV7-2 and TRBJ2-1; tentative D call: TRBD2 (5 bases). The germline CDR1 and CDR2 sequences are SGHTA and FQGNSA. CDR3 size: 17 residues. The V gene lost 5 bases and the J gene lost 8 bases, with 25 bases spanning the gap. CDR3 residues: CASSQMPYTDSTDEQFF. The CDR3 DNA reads TGTGCCAGCAGCCAGATGCCTTATACGGACTCTACGGATGAGCAGTTCTTC.

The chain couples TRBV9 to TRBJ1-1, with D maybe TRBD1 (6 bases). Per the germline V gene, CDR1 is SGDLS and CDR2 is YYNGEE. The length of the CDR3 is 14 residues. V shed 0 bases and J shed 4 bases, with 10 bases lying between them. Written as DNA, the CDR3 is TGTGCCAGCAGCGTAGGGCAGGGGAGCACTGAAGCTTTCTTT. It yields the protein CASSVGQGSTEAFF.

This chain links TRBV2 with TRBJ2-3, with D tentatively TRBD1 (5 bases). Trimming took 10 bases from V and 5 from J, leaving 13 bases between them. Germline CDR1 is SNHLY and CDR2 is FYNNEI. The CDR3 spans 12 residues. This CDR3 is CATSRGGDTQYF. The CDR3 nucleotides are TGTGCCACCTCAAGGGGCGGAGATACGCAGTATTTT.

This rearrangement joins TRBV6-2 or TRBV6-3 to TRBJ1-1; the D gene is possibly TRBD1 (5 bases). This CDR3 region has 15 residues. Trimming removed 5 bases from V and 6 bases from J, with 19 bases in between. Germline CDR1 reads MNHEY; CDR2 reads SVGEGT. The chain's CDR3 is CASSPDRVLGAEAFF. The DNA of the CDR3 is TGTGCCAGCAGTCCCGACAGAGTTCTTGGAGCTGAAGCTTTCTTT.

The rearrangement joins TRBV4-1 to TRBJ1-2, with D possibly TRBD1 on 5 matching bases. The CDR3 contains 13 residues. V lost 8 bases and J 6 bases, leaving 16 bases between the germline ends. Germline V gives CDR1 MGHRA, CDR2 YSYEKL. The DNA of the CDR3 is TGCGCCAGCGCCCTCCAAGGGGAGGATGGCTACACCTTC. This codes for CASALQGEDGYTF.

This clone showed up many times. In nucleotides, the CDR3 is TGTGCCACTCGACAGACTAACTATGGCTACACCTTC. Protein: CATRQTNYGYTF. The gene calls are TRBV6-6 and TRBJ1-2, with TRBD1 as a possible D gene (5 bases). V was trimmed by 10 bases and J by 0 bases, leaving 9 bases between them. Germline CDR1 MNHNY, CDR2 SVGAGI (reference sequence). There are 12 residues in the CDR3.

CDR3 nucleotides: TGCGCCAGCAGCTTGCAGGCTAGCGCCACCTACAATGAGCAGTTCTTC. Translated: CASSLQASATYNEQFF. The chain carries TRBV5-1 and TRBJ2-1, with a possible D match to TRBD2 (6 bases). V was trimmed by 1 base and J by 2 bases, leaving 13 bases between them. The CDR3 is 16 residues long. From germline, CDR1 is SGHRS and CDR2 YFSETQ.

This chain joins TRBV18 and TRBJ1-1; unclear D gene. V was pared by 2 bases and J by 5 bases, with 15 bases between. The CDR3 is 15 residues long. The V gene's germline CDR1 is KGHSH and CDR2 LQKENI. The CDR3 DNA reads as TGTGCCAGCTCACCATCAACAGCAAGCTTTACTGAAGCTTTCTTT. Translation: CASSPSTASFTEAFF.

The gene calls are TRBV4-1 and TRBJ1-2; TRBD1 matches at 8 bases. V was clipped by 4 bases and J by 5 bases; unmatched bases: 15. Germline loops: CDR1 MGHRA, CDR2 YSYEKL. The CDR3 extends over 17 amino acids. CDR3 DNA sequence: TGCGCCAGCAGCCGGACGGACAAGGGACAGGCCAGATATGGCTACACCTTC. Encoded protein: CASSRTDKGQARYGYTF.

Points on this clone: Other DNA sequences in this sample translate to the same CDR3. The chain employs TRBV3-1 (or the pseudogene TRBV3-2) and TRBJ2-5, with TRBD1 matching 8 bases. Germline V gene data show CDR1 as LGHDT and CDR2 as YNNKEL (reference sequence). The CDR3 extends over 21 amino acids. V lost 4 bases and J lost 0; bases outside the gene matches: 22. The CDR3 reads CASSPSRDRRLPRLYQETQYF. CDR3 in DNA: TGTGCCAGCAGCCCGTCCCGGGACAGGCGACTTCCGAGACTGTACCAAGAGACCCAGTACTTC.

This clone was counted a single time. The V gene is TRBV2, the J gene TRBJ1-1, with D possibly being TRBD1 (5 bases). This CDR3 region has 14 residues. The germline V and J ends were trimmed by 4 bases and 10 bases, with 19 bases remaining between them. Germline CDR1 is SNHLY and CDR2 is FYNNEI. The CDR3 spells CASSVASSPQGAFF. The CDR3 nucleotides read TGTGCCAGCAGTGTGGCCTCATCCCCTCAGGGAGCTTTCTTT.

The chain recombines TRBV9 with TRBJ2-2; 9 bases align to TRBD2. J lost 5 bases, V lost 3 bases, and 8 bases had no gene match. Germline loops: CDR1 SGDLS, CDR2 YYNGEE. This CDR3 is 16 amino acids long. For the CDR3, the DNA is TGTGCCAGCAGCGCCCGCCCAGGACTAGCGACCGGGGAGCTGTTTTTT. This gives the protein CASSARPGLATGELFF.